What follows is one T cell receptor (beta chain) and its context. Its matching antigen is unknown. The data are from a study of Ad26.COV2.S vaccination and SARS-CoV-2 variants. Study-wide results and caveats: Reported post-vaccination CD8+ and CD4+ T cell responses to spike showed substantial breadth.

The treatment was: over 15 received Ad26.COV2.S at low or high dose, single or two shots; 5 received placebo; per-sample allocation not given. Samples came from day 63 after the first vaccine or placebo injection. An Ad26 vector was used to express Wuhan-strain SARS-CoV-2 spike as the vaccine. Assay: immunoSEQ multiplex PCR; the TCRdb copy retains only in-frame clones and omits some. The sample shows some 640,000 clones, more than 80% of them seen only once. This sequence originates from a person between 18 and 65 years old who received the Ad26.COV2.S COVID-19 vaccine or a placebo. The sample was peripheral blood, taken in a trial of Ad26.COV2.S vaccine versus placebo.

In nucleotides, the CDR3 is TGTGCCAGCAGCTTAGCCCTAGACAGGCTCGGAGCTTTCTTT. Amino acid sequence: CASSLALDRLGAFF. The V call is TRBV11-1, the J call TRBJ1-1; D may be TRBD1 (6 bases). Germline V gene data show CDR1 as SGHAT and CDR2 as FQDESV (reference sequence). The CDR3 runs to 14 residues. With 0 bases removed from V and 10 bases from J, the gap between germline ends came to 15 bases. Together with reference TRBV11-1 and TRBJ1-1, the CDR3 gives the full variable domain: EAEVAQSPRYKITEKSQAVAFWCDPISGHATLYWYRQILGQGPELLVQFQDESVVDDSQLPKDRFSAERLKGVDSTLKIQPAELGDSAMYLCASSLALDRLGAFFGQGTRLTVV.